This passage covers 5 T cell receptor beta chains from one sample sequenced in a study of blood T cell repertoires in COVID-19. Libraries were prepared by immunoSEQ multiplex PCR; TCRdb keeps only in-frame clonotypes and omits some of them. Of 90,000 to 100,000 clones listed, about nine tenths are singletons. The sequenced sample consisted of peripheral blood. Receptors were obtained from a man in his fifties or sixties with COVID-19, enrolled during active disease.

The chain combines TRBV7-9 with TRBJ2-7, with 9 nucleotides matching TRBD1. Germline values: CDR1 SEHNR, CDR2 FQNEAQ (reference sequence). This CDR3 region has 15 residues. The junction had 10 bases not matched to a gene; V was cut back by 5 bases and J by 5 bases. The CDR3 DNA reads TGTGCCAGCAGCACGCCGGGACAGGGAGCCCACGAGCAGTACTTC. Translation: CASSTPGQGAHEQYF.

The chain couples TRBV3-1 (or the pseudogene TRBV3-2) to TRBJ1-2; D not certain. This CDR3 spans 14 amino acids. Trimming pared 0 bases from V and 3 bases from J, leaving 8 bases between. Germline lookup yields CDR1 LGHDT and CDR2 YNNKEL (reference sequence). Here the CDR3 DNA reads TGTGCCAGCAGCCAAGAGAGGAATGACTATGGCTACACCTTC. It encodes CASSQERNDYGYTF.

The chain has TRBV19 and TRBJ2-7; 10 bases align to TRBD1. This CDR3 has 15 amino acids. The trim removed 1 base at V and 3 bases at J, leaving 3 bases unmatched. CDR1 LNHDA and CDR2 SQIVND come from the germline V gene (reference sequence). The CDR3 DNA is TGTGCCAGTAGTATAGGGGGGACAGGGGACTACGAGCAGTACTTC. This sequence encodes CASSIGGTGDYEQYF.

The gene calls are TRBV30 and TRBJ1-3; TRBD1 is a possible D gene (6 bases). Trimming took 2 bases from V and 3 from J, leaving 11 bases between them. The length of the CDR3 is 14 residues. CDR1 and CDR2 (germline): GTSNPN, SVGIG (reference sequence). The CDR3 region is CAWSLTGSGNTIYF. In DNA form, the CDR3 reads TGTGCCTGGAGTCTTACAGGGAGTGGAAACACCATATATTTT.

This sequence joins TRBV11-2 and TRBJ2-1; D might be TRBD2 (6 bases). The CDR3 runs 12 residues. The germline gives CDR1 SGHAT, CDR2 FQNNGV. V was clipped by 7 bases and J by 3 bases, with 7 bases between them. Here the CDR3 reads CASTTSYNEQFF. In DNA, the CDR3 is TGTGCCAGCACGACTAGCTACAATGAGCAGTTCTTC.